This entry concerns a single TCR beta chain. Its antigen is not identified. The read comes to an end 3 residues before the CDR3 does, leaving the germline J gene to fill in the end. The sample originates from a study of T cells in women clearing cervical HPV infection. Study as a whole: Blood came at first lesion visit for cases, post-clearance for controls. Study findings and constraints: Repertoire richness, not evenness, was significantly elevated in CIN3+ cases versus controls.

V lost 6 bases, J lost 5 bases, and 19 bases lay in between. Germline V CDR1 and CDR2: ENHRY, SYGVKD. The CDR3 is made up of 16 amino acids. Generated by immunoSEQ multiplex PCR, the TCRdb table keeps only in-frame clones and is missing some. Found here are under 45,000 clones; the top ten clones hold approximately 1.5%. This chain uses TRBV10-3 with TRBJ2-2; a possible D gene is TRBD1 (8 bases). This clonotype originated in a woman aged 18 to 75 with a cervical HPV16 infection that either progressed to CIN3+ or cleared (not recorded which). Sequencing was performed on blood buffy coat. CDR3 DNA, as far as it was read: TGTGCCATCAGCCTTACGGACAGGGAGGGGACCGGGGAG. Translating it yields CAISLTDREGTGE. The complete CDR3 protein is CAISLTDREGTGELFF.